This T cell receptor (beta chain) originates from a study of OX40 agonist ivuxolimab in advanced cancers. Method: immunoSEQ multiplex PCR; TCRdb's copy keeps in-frame clones and lacks some. The repertoire holds 60,000 or so clones, around nine tenths seen once, with around 0.79% in the top ten. To note about this clone: Its specificity is not known.

Study-wide results and limits: The antigens recognized by the expanded peripheral T cells, that is their antigen specificity, were not determined.

V shed 6 bases and J shed 2 bases, with 8 bases lying between them. The CDR3 loop spans 13 amino acids. Per germline, CDR1 WSHSY and CDR2 SAAADI. The chain is built from TRBV10-2 and TRBJ1-3; D gene uncertain. This clonotype originated in an adult with an advanced solid tumor such as melanoma, head and neck, liver or kidney cancer. This material consisted of CD4+ or CD8+ T cells sorted from blood, taken in a trial of the OX40 agonist ivuxolimab. For the CDR3, the DNA is TGCGCCAGCAGGGCAGGAACTGGAAACACCATATATTTT. This gives the protein CASRAGTGNTIYF.